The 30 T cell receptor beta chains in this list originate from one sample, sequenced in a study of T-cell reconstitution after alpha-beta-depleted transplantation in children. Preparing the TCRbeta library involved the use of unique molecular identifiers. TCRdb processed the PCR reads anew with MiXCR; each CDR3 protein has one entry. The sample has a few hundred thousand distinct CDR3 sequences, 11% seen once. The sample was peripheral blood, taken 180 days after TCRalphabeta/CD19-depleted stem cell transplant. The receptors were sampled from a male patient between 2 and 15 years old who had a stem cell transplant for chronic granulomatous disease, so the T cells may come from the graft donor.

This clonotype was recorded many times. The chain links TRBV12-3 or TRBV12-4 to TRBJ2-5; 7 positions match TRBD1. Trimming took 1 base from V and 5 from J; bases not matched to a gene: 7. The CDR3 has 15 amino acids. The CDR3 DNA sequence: TGTGCCAGCAGTTTAGTGGCAGGGGGATGGGAGACCCAGTACTTC. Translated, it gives CASSLVAGGWETQYF.

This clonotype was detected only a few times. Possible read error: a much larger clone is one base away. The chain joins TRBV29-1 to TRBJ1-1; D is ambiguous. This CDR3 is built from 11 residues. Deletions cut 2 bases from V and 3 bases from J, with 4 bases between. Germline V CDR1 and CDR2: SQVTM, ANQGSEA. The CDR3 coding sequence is TGCAGCGTTGAAAGGGACACTGAAGCTTTCTTT. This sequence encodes CSVERDTEAFF. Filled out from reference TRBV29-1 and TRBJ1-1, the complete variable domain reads SAVISQKPSRDICQRGTSLTIQCQVDSQVTMMFWYRQQPGQSLTLIATANQGSEATYESGFVIDKFPISRPNLTFSTLTVSNMSPEDSSIYLCSVERDTEAFFGQGTRLTVV.

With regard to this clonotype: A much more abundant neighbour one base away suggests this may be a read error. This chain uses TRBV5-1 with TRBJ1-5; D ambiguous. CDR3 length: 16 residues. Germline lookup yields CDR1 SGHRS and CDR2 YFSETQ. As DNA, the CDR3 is TGCGCCAGCAGCTTGGATGGACTCTATAGCAATCAGCCCCACCATTTT. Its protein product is CASSLDGLYSNQPHHF.

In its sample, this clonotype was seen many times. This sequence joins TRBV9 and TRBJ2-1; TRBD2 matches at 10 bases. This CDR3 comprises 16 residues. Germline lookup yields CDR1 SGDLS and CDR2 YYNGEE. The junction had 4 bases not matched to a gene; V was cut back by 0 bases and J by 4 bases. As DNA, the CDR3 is TGTGCCAGCAGCGTAGGGGGTAGCGGGGGGTACAATGAGCAGTTCTTC. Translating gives CASSVGGSGGYNEQFF. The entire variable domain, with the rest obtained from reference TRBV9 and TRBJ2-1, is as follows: DSGVTQTPKHLITATGQRVTLRCSPRSGDLSVYWYQQSLDQGLQFLIQYYNGEERAKGNILERFSAQQFPDLHSELNLSSLELGDSALYFCASSVGGSGGYNEQFFGPGTRLTVL.

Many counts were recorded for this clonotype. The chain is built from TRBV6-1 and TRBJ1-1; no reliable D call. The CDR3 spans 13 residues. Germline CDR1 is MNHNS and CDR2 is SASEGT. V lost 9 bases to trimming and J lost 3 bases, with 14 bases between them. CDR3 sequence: CASADRSYTEAFF. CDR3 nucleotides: TGTGCCAGTGCCGACCGGAGCTACACTGAAGCTTTCTTT.

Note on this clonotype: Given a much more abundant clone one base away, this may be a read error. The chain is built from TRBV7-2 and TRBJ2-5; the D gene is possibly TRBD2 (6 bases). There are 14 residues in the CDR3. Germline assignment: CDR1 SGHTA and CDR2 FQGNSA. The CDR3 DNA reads TGTGCCAACAGCATCCGACTAGTACAAGAGACCCAGTACTTC. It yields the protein CANSIRLVQETQYF.

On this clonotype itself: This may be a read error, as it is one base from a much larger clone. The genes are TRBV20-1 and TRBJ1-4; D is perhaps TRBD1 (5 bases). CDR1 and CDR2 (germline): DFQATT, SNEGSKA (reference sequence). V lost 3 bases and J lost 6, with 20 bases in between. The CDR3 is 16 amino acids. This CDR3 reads CSASGSGGWKYEKLFF. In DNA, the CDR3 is TGCAGTGCTAGTGGCTCGGGGGGGTGGAAATATGAAAAACTGTTTTTT.

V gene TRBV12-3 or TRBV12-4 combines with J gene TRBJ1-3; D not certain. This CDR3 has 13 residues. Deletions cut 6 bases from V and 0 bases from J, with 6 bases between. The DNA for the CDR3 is TGTGCCAGCAGCGCCAACTCTGGAAACACCATATATTTT. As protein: CASSANSGNTIYF.

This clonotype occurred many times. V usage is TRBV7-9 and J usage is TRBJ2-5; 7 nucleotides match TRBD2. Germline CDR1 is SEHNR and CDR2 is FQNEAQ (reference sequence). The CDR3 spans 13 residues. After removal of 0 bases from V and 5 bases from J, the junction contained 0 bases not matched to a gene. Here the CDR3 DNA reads TGTGCCAGCAGCTTAGCGCGGGAGGAGACCCAGTACTTC. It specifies CASSLAREETQYF.

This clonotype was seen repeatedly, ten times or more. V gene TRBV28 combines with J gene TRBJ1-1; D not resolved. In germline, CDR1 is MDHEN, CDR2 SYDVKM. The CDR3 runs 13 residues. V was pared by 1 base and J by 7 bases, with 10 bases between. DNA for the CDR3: TGTGCCAGCAGTTTATCCCAGCAGAATGAAGCTTTCTTT. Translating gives CASSLSQQNEAFF. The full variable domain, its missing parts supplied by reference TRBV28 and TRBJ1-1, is DVKVTQSSRYLVKRTGEKVFLECVQDMDHENMFWYRQDPGLGLRLIYFSYDVKMKEKGDIPEGYSVSREKKERFSLILESASTNQTSMYLCASSLSQQNEAFFGQGTRLTVV.

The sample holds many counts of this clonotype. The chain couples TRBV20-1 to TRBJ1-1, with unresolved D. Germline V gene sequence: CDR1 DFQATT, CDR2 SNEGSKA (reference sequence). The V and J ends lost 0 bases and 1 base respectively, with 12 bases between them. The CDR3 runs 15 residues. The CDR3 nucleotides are TGCAGTGCTAGAGATAGGAGGGCGAAGAACACTGAAGCTTTCTTT. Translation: CSARDRRAKNTEAFF.

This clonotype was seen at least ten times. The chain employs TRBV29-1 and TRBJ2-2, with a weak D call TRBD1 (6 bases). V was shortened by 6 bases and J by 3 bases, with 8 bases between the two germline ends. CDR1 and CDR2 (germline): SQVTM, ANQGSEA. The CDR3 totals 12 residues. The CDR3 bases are TGCAGCGTACAGGGTTACACCGGGGAGCTGTTTTTT. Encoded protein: CSVQGYTGELFF.

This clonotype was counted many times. CDR3 DNA: TGTGCCAGCAGTTTAGGGGCGGGAGGTATAAATGAGCAGTTCTTC. This codes for CASSLGAGGINEQFF. The chain joins TRBV12-3 or TRBV12-4 to TRBJ2-1; 8 nucleotides align to TRBD2. V lost 1 base and J lost 7; bases outside the gene matches: 6. CDR3 size: 15 residues.

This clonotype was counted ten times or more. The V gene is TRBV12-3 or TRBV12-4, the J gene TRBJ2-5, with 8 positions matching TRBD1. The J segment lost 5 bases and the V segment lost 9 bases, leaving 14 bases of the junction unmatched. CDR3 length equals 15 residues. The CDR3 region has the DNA TGTGCCAGTGCCTCGACAGGGGAGAATGAGGAGACCCAGTACTTC. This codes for CASASTGENEETQYF.

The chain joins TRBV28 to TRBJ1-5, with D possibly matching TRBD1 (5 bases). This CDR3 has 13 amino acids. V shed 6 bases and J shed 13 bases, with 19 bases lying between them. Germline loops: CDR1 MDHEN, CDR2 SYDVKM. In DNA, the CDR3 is TGTGCCAGCAGAGCCACAGGTTCCCTTACGCAGCATTTT. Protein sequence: CASRATGSLTQHF.

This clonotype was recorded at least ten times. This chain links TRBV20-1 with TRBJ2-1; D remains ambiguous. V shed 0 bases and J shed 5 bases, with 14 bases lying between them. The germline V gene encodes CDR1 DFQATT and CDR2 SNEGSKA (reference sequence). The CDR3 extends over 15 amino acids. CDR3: CSARDSARGNNEQFF. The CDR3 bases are TGCAGTGCTAGAGATAGTGCTAGAGGAAACAATGAGCAGTTCTTC.

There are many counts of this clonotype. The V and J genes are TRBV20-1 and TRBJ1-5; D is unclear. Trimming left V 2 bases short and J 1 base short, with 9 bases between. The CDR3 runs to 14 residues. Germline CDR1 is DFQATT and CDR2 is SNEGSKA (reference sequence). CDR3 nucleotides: TGCAGTGCTAGAAAATTACTCAGCAATCAGCCCCAGCATTTT. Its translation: CSARKLLSNQPQHF.

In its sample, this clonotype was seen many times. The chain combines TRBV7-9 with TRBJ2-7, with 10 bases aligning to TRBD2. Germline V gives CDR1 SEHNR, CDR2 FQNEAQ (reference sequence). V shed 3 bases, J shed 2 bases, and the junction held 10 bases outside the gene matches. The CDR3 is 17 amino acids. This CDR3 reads CASSLGTSGILTYEQYF. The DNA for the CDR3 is TGTGCCAGCAGCTTGGGCACTAGCGGGATCCTTACCTACGAGCAGTACTTC.

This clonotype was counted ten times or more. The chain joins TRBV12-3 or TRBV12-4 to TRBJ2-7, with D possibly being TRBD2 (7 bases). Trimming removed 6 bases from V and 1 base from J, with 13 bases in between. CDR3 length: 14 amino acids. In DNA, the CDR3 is TGTGCCAGCAGAGGGGGGGGTAGGTCCTACGAGCAGTACTTC. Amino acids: CASRGGGRSYEQYF.

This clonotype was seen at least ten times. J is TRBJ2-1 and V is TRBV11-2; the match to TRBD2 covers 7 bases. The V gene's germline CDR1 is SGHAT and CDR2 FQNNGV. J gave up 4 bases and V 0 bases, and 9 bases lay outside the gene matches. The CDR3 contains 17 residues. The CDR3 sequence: CASSLDRTRNNYNEQFF. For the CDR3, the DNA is TGTGCCAGCAGCTTAGATCGGACTAGAAATAATTACAATGAGCAGTTCTTC.

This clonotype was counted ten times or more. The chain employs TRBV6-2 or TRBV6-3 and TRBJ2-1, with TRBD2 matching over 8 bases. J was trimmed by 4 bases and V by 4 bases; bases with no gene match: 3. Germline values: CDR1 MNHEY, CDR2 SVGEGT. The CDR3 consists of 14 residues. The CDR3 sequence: CASSSAGGYNEQFF. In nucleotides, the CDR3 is TGTGCCAGCAGTTCGGCGGGGGGTTACAATGAGCAGTTCTTC.

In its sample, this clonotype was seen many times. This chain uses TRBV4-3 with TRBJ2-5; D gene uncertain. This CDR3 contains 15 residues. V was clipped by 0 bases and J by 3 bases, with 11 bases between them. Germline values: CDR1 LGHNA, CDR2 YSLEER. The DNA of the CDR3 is TGCGCCAGCAGCCAAGAGCGCTGGGCAGAAGAGACCCAGTACTTC. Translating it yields CASSQERWAEETQYF.

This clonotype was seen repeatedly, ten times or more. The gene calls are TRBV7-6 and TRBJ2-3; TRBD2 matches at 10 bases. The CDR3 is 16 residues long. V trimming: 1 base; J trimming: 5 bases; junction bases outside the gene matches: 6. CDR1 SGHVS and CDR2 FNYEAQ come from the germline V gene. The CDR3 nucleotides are TGTGCCAGCAGCTTAGTAAGCGGGGGGGCTCAAGATACGCAGTATTTT. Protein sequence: CASSLVSGGAQDTQYF. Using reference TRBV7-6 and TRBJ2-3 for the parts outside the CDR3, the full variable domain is GAGVSQSPRYKVTKRGQDVALRCDPISGHVSLYWYRQALGQGPEFLTYFNYEAQQDKSGLPNDRFSAERPEGSISTLTIQRTEQRDSAMYRCASSLVSGGAQDTQYFGPGTRLTVL.

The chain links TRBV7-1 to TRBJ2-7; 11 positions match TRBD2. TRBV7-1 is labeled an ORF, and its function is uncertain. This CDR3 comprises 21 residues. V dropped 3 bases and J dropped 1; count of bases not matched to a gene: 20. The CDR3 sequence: CASSSGLIFNLAGGRSYEQYF. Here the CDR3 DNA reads TGTGCCAGCAGCTCGGGGCTTATTTTCAACCTAGCGGGAGGAAGGTCCTACGAGCAGTACTTC.

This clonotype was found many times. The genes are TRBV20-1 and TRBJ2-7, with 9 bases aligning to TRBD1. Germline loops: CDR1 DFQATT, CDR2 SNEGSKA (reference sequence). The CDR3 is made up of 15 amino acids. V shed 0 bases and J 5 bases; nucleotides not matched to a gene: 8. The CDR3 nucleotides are TGCAGTGCTAGAGATAGGAACAGGGGGCGCCACGAGCAGTACTTC. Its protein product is CSARDRNRGRHEQYF.

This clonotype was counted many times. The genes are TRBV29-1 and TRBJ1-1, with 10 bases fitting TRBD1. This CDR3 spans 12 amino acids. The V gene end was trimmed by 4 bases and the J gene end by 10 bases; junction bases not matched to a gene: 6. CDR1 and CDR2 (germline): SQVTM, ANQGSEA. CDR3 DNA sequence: TGCAGCGTTGGCCGACAGGGGGCTCCAGCTTTCTTT. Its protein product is CSVGRQGAPAFF.

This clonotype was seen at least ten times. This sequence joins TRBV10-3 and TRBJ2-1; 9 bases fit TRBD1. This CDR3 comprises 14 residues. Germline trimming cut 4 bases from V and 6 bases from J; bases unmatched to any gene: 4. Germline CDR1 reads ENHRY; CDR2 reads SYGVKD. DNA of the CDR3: TGTGCCATCAGTGGTGGGGACAGGGTCAATGAGCAGTTCTTC. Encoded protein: CAISGGDRVNEQFF.

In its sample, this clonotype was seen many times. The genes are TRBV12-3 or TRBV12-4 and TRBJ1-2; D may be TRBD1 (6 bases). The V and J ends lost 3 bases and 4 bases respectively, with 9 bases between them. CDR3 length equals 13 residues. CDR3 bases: TGTGCCAGCAGTTTCCCAGGGGCCTATGGCTACACCTTC. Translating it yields CASSFPGAYGYTF.

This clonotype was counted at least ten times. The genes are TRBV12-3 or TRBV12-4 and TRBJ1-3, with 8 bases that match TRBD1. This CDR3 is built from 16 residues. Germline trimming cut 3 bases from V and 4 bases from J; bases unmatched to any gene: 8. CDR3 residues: CASSFRWTGMGNTIYF. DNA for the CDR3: TGTGCCAGCAGTTTTCGTTGGACAGGGATGGGAAACACCATATATTTT.

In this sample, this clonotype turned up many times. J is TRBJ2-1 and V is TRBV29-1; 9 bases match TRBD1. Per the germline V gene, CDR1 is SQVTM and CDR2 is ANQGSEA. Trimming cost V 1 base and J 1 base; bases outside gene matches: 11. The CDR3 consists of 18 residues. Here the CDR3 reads CSVEGVQGAPRSYNEQFF. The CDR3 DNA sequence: TGCAGCGTTGAAGGGGTACAGGGGGCTCCGAGATCCTACAATGAGCAGTTCTTC.